The present T cell receptor beta chain was sequenced within a study of shared clonotypes between healthy human individuals. Assay: immunoSEQ multiplex PCR; the TCRdb copy retains only in-frame clones and omits some. The sample has roughly 2 million clones; about 95% are singletons. Naive-designated CD8 cells lacked CD45RO, were positively enriched for CCR7, and omitted terminally differentiated effector memory CD45RA+ cells. Donors comprised only Caucasian adults living in Nashville, Tennessee. The specimen sequenced was naive CD8+ T cells sorted from blood. The origin of this receptor is a man aged 18 to 35 in good health.

CDR3 coding DNA: TGTGCCAGCAGCTCCCCCGGGACAGGGGCCTACGAGCAGTACTTC. It codes for CASSSPGTGAYEQYF. The chain links TRBV7-8 to TRBJ2-7; TRBD1 agrees at 10 bases. Looked up from germline, CDR1 is SGHVS and CDR2 is FQNEAQ. Unmatched junction bases numbered 5, after V lost 4 bases and J lost 2 bases. This CDR3 comprises 15 residues.